This T cell receptor beta chain was captured by sequencing in a study of blood T cell repertoires in COVID-19. Whole-study context: Spain, Italy and the United States supplied samples that represented acute and convalescent COVID-19. Sample material is recorded as cDNA or gDNA derived from T cells, B-cell-depleted T cells, or PBMCs.

Assay used: immunoSEQ multiplex PCR; TCRdb lists only in-frame clones, some missing. The repertoire holds about 250,000 clones, with approximately 85% as singletons. The trim removed 6 bases at V and 2 bases at J, leaving 9 bases unmatched. This CDR3 has 14 amino acids. CDR1 is GTSNPN, CDR2 SVGIG, per germline (reference sequence). Patients in Seattle were enrolled during active infection, then followed longitudinally. Sequencing was performed on peripheral blood. The gene calls are TRBV30 and TRBJ1-2; 7 nucleotides align to TRBD1. This TCR derives from a human donor with COVID-19, enrolled during active disease. The donor label of this sample is uncertain. The CDR3 nucleotides read TGTGCCTGCAGACAGGGAACTTCCAACTATGGCTACACCTTC. This sequence encodes CACRQGTSNYGYTF.